This T cell receptor (beta chain) comes out of a study of Graves' ophthalmopathy and Graves' hyperthyroidism. V lost 7 bases and J 0 bases, leaving 11 bases between the germline ends. The CDR3 extends over 14 amino acids. Germline-derived CDR1 and CDR2 are SNHLY and FYNNEI. RNA transcripts were the template, and TCR beta CDR3 regions were amplified from them. An opening RT-PCR round employed HTBI primers and preceded a second-round multiplex PCR. TCRdb reanalysed the multiplex PCR reads using MiXCR and keeps one entry per CDR3 protein. Here the sample spans around 590,000 distinct CDR3 sequences, under 45% being singletons.

Sequenced input: peripheral blood or thyroid tissue (not recorded which). V usage is TRBV2 and J usage is TRBJ2-3; tentative D call: TRBD1 (6 bases). The sequence came from an adult man with Graves' hyperthyroidism. CDR3 DNA: TGTGCCAGCAAGAGTCAGGGGAGCACAGATACGCAGTATTTT. Its translation is CASKSQGSTDTQYF.